This is a list of T cell receptor beta chains from one sample in a study of cytomegalovirus exposure and HLA in healthy donors. Measured with immunoSEQ multiplex PCR; TCRdb has only the in-frame clones, and not every one. The sample carries some 92,000 clones, 65% to 80% recorded once. The sequencing input was PBMCs. These receptors were taken from a man aged 25 to 40 in good health and CMV-seronegative. Each CDR3 is given with its conserved first and last residue. The order of the fields is clone size, J gene, D gene, V gene, CDR3 DNA, CDR3 protein. The D gene is left open where the match is weak. The listing skips clone size in some rows; elsewhere it reads once, few, many or a size class.

clone_size: .; j_call: TRBJ2-1; d_call: TRBD2; v_call: TRBV7-6; cdr3_nt: TGTGCCAGCAGCCCACCCTTACTAGCGGGGGTCTACAATGAGCAGTTCTTC; cdr3_aa: CASSPPLLAGVYNEQFF
clone_size: once; j_call: TRBJ1-1; d_call: .; v_call: TRBV4-3; cdr3_nt: TGCGCCAGCAGCCCCTCAGCGGGGGGTAACACTGAAGCTTTCTTT; cdr3_aa: CASSPSAGGNTEAFF
clone_size: .; j_call: TRBJ1-1; d_call: .; v_call: TRBV7-2; cdr3_nt: TGTGCCAGCAGCTTAGTTCCTGGAGGGAACACTGAAGCTTTCTTT; cdr3_aa: CASSLVPGGNTEAFF
clone_size: .; j_call: TRBJ2-1; d_call: TRBD2; v_call: TRBV6-4; cdr3_nt: TGTGCCAGCAGTGACAATGGCGGGGGGGCCAATGAGCAGTTCTTC; cdr3_aa: CASSDNGGGANEQFF
clone_size: .; j_call: TRBJ2-3; d_call: .; v_call: TRBV18; cdr3_nt: TGTGCCAGCTCACCACTCATTTCAGTCAACACAGATACGCAGTATTTT; cdr3_aa: CASSPLISVNTDTQYF
clone_size: .; j_call: TRBJ1-5; d_call: .; v_call: TRBV27; cdr3_nt: TGTGCCAGCAGTATTGCAGGGGTCGGTCAGCCCCAGCATTTT; cdr3_aa: CASSIAGVGQPQHF
clone_size: .; j_call: TRBJ2-6; d_call: .; v_call: TRBV6-5; cdr3_nt: TGTGCCAGCAGTTACTCGAATCAGGGGGCCAACGTCCTGACTTTC; cdr3_aa: CASSYSNQGANVLTF
clone_size: .; j_call: TRBJ2-7; d_call: .; v_call: TRBV28; cdr3_nt: TGTGCCAGCAGTTCGGGGAGGCTGGAGCAGTACTTC; cdr3_aa: CASSSGRLEQYF
clone_size: few; j_call: TRBJ1-6; d_call: TRBD1; v_call: TRBV18; cdr3_nt: TGTGCCAGCTCACCGGGGACAGTAAGCTCCTATAATTCACCCCTCCACTTT; cdr3_aa: CASSPGTVSSYNSPLHF
clone_size: .; j_call: TRBJ2-7; d_call: TRBD1; v_call: TRBV6-1; cdr3_nt: TGTGCCAGCAGTGACCGATGGGCAGGGGGCACGGGGGAGCAGTACTTC; cdr3_aa: CASSDRWAGGTGEQYF
clone_size: .; j_call: TRBJ2-1; d_call: .; v_call: TRBV19; cdr3_nt: TGTGCCAGTAGCTCTAGACAGTCGAAATACAATGAGCAGTTCTTC; cdr3_aa: CASSSRQSKYNEQFF
clone_size: .; j_call: TRBJ2-7; d_call: TRBD1; v_call: TRBV29-1; cdr3_nt: TGCAGCGTTGTTTCACAGGGGCCCACCTACGAGCAGTACTTC; cdr3_aa: CSVVSQGPTYEQYF
clone_size: .; j_call: TRBJ2-1; d_call: TRBD2; v_call: TRBV5-8; cdr3_nt: TGTGCCAGCAGCTTGGGACTAGCGGGGAGGAATGAGCAGTTCTTC; cdr3_aa: CASSLGLAGRNEQFF
clone_size: .; j_call: TRBJ2-3; d_call: TRBD1; v_call: TRBV6-6; cdr3_nt: TGTGCCAGCAGTGGACGGACAGGAGGCACAGATACGCAGTATTTT; cdr3_aa: CASSGRTGGTDTQYF
clone_size: .; j_call: TRBJ1-2; d_call: TRBD1; v_call: TRBV10-1; cdr3_nt: TGCGCCAGCAGTGAAAACAGGGGTCGAGGCTACACCTTC; cdr3_aa: CASSENRGRGYTF
clone_size: .; j_call: TRBJ1-2; d_call: .; v_call: TRBV7-8; cdr3_nt: TGTGCCAGCAGCTTAGAGTATCCAGGGGCGACGAACTACACCTTC; cdr3_aa: CASSLEYPGATNYTF
clone_size: .; j_call: TRBJ2-3; d_call: .; v_call: TRBV27; cdr3_nt: TGTGCCAGCAGTAGCCAGGGCCTCATGGATACGCAGTATTTT; cdr3_aa: CASSSQGLMDTQYF
clone_size: .; j_call: TRBJ2-3; d_call: .; v_call: TRBV19; cdr3_nt: TGTGCCAGTAGCCAAGACTTGGGCGGGGGCACGCAGTATTTT; cdr3_aa: CASSQDLGGGTQYF
clone_size: once; j_call: TRBJ1-6; d_call: TRBD1; v_call: TRBV10-3; cdr3_nt: TGTGCCAGCTCCGGACAGGACTCCTATAATTCACCCCTCCACTTT; cdr3_aa: CASSGQDSYNSPLHF
clone_size: .; j_call: TRBJ1-1; d_call: TRBD1; v_call: TRBV27; cdr3_nt: TGTGCCAGCAGTTTGAGGGGACAGGGGGCGGGTACTGAAGCTTTCTTT; cdr3_aa: CASSLRGQGAGTEAFF
clone_size: few; j_call: TRBJ2-2; d_call: TRBD1; v_call: TRBV18; cdr3_nt: TGTGCCAGCTCAAGAGGACAGGGGGTTAACACCGGGGAGCTGTTTTTT; cdr3_aa: CASSRGQGVNTGELFF
clone_size: .; j_call: TRBJ2-7; d_call: .; v_call: TRBV28; cdr3_nt: TGTGCCAGCAGTTTACCCGGTATATCCTACGAGCAGTACTTC; cdr3_aa: CASSLPGISYEQYF
clone_size: .; j_call: TRBJ2-6; d_call: TRBD1; v_call: TRBV7-9; cdr3_nt: TGTGCCAGCAGCTTCCGGGACAGGCTCTCTGGGGCCAACGTCCTGACTTTC; cdr3_aa: CASSFRDRLSGANVLTF
clone_size: .; j_call: TRBJ1-2; d_call: .; v_call: TRBV29-1; cdr3_nt: TGCAGCGTTGGATCTGGGGGCGCGAGGGATGGCTACACCTTC; cdr3_aa: CSVGSGGARDGYTF
clone_size: .; j_call: TRBJ1-5; d_call: .; v_call: TRBV7-9; cdr3_nt: TGTGCCAGCAGCTTGGGGCGGATCAATCAGCCCCAGCATTTT; cdr3_aa: CASSLGRINQPQHF
clone_size: .; j_call: TRBJ1-5; d_call: TRBD1; v_call: TRBV4-1; cdr3_nt: TGCGCCAGCAGCCAAGAAAGGACAGGGAAGGGAAATCAGCCCCAGCATTTT; cdr3_aa: CASSQERTGKGNQPQHF
clone_size: once; j_call: TRBJ2-7; d_call: TRBD2; v_call: TRBV29-1; cdr3_nt: TGCAGCGTTGTGGTAGCGGGGGGGCCCAACGAGCAGTACTTC; cdr3_aa: CSVVVAGGPNEQYF
clone_size: .; j_call: TRBJ1-1; d_call: .; v_call: TRBV6-5; cdr3_nt: TGTGCCAGCTCCCGCAAGACAGTCGTCGATGAGAAAGCTTTCTTT; cdr3_aa: CASSRKTVVDEKAFF
clone_size: .; j_call: TRBJ2-7; d_call: .; v_call: TRBV9; cdr3_nt: TGTGCCAGCAGCGCTCCGGACTTGCCCTACGAGCAGTACTTC; cdr3_aa: CASSAPDLPYEQYF
clone_size: .; j_call: TRBJ1-4; d_call: .; v_call: TRBV30; cdr3_nt: TGTGCCTGGAGTCTGAGGTCAGGGGAAAAACTGTTTTTT; cdr3_aa: CAWSLRSGEKLFF
clone_size: .; j_call: TRBJ1-5; d_call: .; v_call: TRBV19; cdr3_nt: TGTGCCAGTATCGGTCAGACAGATAATCAGCCCCAGCATTTT; cdr3_aa: CASIGQTDNQPQHF
clone_size: .; j_call: TRBJ2-6; d_call: .; v_call: TRBV19; cdr3_nt: TGTGCCAGTAGTGGGCAGGGAGGCTCTGGGGCCAACGTCCTGACTTTC; cdr3_aa: CASSGQGGSGANVLTF
clone_size: .; j_call: TRBJ1-1; d_call: TRBD1; v_call: TRBV27; cdr3_nt: TGTGCCAGCAGTTTGTCCACATCCCGGGACAGGGCTGAAGCTTTCTTT; cdr3_aa: CASSLSTSRDRAEAFF
clone_size: .; j_call: TRBJ2-1; d_call: TRBD1; v_call: TRBV2; cdr3_nt: TGTGCCAGCAGTGTCGACAGGGAGGAGCAGTTCTTC; cdr3_aa: CASSVDREEQFF
clone_size: .; j_call: TRBJ2-2; d_call: .; v_call: TRBV5-4; cdr3_nt: TGTGCCAGCAGCTGGGAGGTCGCGAACACCGGGGAGCTGTTTTTT; cdr3_aa: CASSWEVANTGELFF
clone_size: .; j_call: TRBJ1-2; d_call: .; v_call: TRBV25-1; cdr3_nt: TGTGCCAGCAGTGCCCCCGCGGGACCTGGCTATGGCTACACCTTC; cdr3_aa: CASSAPAGPGYGYTF
clone_size: .; j_call: TRBJ2-7; d_call: TRBD2; v_call: TRBV10-3; cdr3_nt: TGTGCCATCAGTGACGGGGCTAGCGGCGTTACGGGCTACGAGCAGTACTTC; cdr3_aa: CAISDGASGVTGYEQYF
clone_size: .; j_call: TRBJ2-5; d_call: .; v_call: TRBV18; cdr3_nt: TGTGCCAGCTCACCCCTGGGCCGCCAAGAGACCCAGTACTTC; cdr3_aa: CASSPLGRQETQYF
clone_size: .; j_call: TRBJ2-2; d_call: .; v_call: TRBV6-9; cdr3_nt: TGTGCCAGCAGCTTAGGGGCAGTCACCGGGGAGCTGTTTTTT; cdr3_aa: CASSLGAVTGELFF
clone_size: once; j_call: TRBJ1-4; d_call: TRBD1; v_call: TRBV28; cdr3_nt: TGTGCCAGCAGCCCCAGAGGGACAGTAGCGGAAAAACTGTTTTTT; cdr3_aa: CASSPRGTVAEKLFF
clone_size: .; j_call: TRBJ2-5; d_call: TRBD2; v_call: TRBV7-2; cdr3_nt: TGTGCCAGCAGCTTATTGGTGGCTAGCGGGGGGCAAGAGACCCAGTACTTC; cdr3_aa: CASSLLVASGGQETQYF
clone_size: .; j_call: TRBJ2-5; d_call: TRBD2; v_call: TRBV28; cdr3_nt: TGTGCCACAAGCGGGGGGGCTCAAGAGACCCAGTACTTC; cdr3_aa: CATSGGAQETQYF